The table lists the clone carrying this TCR beta chain with a few counts. Its matching antigen is unknown. V was pared by 3 bases and J by 5 bases, with 3 bases between. Germline V gene data show CDR1 as ENHRY and CDR2 as SYGVKD. CDR3 length: 11 amino acids. The second PCR ran 7 to 11 cycles with a sample-barcoded 5' primer and J-beta primers. One entry per CDR3 protein, called by TCRdb with MiXCR from the 5' RACE reads. The table lists around 940,000 distinct CDR3 sequences, roughly half of them singletons, with roughly 23% in the top ten. The data were taken from a study of blood T cells in healthy people across ages. About the study: In model experiments, template switching was able to capture about one barcoded beta molecule for every two T cells that were present. Study-wide points: Reliance upon unsorted PBMCs precluded definitive naive versus antigen-experienced comparison.

This sequence joins TRBV10-3 and TRBJ2-3; D is undetermined. The sequence came from a woman aged 55 to 70 in good health. The sequenced sample was blood. This CDR3 is CAISELDTQYF. The CDR3, as DNA: TGTGCCATCAGTGAATTAGATACGCAGTATTTT.